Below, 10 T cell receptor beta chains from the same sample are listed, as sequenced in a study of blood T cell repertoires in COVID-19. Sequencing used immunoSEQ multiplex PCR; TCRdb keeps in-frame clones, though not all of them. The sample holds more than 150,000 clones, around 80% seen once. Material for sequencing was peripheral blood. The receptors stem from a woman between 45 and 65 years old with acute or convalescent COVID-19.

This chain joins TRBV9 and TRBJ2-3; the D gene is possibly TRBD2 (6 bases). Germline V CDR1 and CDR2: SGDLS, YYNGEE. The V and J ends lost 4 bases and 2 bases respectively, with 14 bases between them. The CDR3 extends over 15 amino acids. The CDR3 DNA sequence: TGTGCCAGCAGCTCCCGGGACTTTTCCACAGATACGCAGTATTTT. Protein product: CASSSRDFSTDTQYF.

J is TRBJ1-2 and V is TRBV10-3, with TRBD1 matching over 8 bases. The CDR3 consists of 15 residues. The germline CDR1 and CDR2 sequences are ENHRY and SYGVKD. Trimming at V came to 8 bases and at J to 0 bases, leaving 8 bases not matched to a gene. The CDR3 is CAIGAPDRANYGYTF. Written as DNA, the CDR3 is TGTGCCATCGGGGCCCCGGACAGGGCTAACTATGGCTACACCTTC.

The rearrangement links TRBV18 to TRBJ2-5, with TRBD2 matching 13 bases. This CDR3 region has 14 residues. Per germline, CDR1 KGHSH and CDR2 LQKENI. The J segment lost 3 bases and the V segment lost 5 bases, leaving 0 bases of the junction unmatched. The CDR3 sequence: CASSGTSGEETQYF. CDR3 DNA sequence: TGTGCCAGCTCAGGGACTAGCGGGGAAGAGACCCAGTACTTC.

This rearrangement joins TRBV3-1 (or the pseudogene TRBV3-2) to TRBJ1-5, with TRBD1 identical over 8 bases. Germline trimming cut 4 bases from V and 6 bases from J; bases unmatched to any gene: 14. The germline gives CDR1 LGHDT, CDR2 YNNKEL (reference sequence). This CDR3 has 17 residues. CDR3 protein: CASSPYPPSTGAQPQHF. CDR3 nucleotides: TGTGCCAGCAGCCCATACCCCCCTTCGACAGGGGCTCAGCCCCAGCATTTT.

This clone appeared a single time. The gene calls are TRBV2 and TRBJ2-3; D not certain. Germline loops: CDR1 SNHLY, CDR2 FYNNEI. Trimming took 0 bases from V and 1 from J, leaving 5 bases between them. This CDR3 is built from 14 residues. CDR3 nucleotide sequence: TGTGCCAGCAGTGAAGCCCTCCGCACAGATACGCAGTATTTT. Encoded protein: CASSEALRTDTQYF.

The CDR3 DNA reads as TGCGCCAGCAGCTGGCAGACGGGGAAAACAGCATCCTATGGCTACACCTTC. Translating it yields CASSWQTGKTASYGYTF. V usage is TRBV5-1 and J usage is TRBJ1-2; no definite D call. CDR3 length: 17 amino acids. V was clipped by 3 bases and J by 4 bases, with 22 bases between them. CDR1 is SGHRS and CDR2 is YFSETQ in the germline V gene.

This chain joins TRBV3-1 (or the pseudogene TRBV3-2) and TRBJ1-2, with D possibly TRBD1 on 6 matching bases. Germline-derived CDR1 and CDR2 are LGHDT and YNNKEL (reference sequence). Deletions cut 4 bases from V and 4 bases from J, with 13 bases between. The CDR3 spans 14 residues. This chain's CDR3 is CASSPNRVGYGYTF. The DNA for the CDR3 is TGTGCCAGCAGCCCGAACAGGGTTGGCTATGGCTACACCTTC.

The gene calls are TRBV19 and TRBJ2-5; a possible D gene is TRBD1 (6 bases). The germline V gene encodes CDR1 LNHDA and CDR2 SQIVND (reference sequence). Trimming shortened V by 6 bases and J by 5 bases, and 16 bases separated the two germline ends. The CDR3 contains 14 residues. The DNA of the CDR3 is TGTGCCAGTAGAAAGACAGGACTCGGGGAGACCCAGTACTTC. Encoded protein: CASRKTGLGETQYF.

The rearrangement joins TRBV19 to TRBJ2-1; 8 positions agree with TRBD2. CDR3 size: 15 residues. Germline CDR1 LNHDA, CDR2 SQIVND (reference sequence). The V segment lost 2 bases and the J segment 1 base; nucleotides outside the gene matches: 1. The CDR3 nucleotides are TGTGCCAGTAGTATATCGGGGGGGTCCTACAATGAGCAGTTCTTC. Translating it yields CASSISGGSYNEQFF.

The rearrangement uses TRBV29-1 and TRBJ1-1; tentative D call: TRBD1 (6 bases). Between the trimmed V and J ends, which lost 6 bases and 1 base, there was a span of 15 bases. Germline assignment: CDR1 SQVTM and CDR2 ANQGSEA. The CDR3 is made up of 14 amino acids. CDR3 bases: TGCAGCGTGGCCAGGGGTTTAGGGAACACTGAAGCTTTCTTT. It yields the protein CSVARGLGNTEAFF.